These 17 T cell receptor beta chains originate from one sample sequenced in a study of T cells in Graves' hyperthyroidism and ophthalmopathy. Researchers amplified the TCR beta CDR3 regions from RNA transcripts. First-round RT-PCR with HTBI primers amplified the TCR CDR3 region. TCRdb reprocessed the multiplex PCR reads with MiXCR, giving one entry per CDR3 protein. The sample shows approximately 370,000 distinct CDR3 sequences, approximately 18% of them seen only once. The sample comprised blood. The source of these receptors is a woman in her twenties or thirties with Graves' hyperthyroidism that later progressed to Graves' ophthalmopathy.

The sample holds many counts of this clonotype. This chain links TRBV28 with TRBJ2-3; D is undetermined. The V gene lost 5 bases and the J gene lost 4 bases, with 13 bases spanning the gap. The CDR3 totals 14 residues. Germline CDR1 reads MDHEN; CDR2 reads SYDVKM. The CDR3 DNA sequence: TGTGCCAGCAGTCCAAGGTTAGACCCAGATACGCAGTATTTT. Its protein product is CASSPRLDPDTQYF.

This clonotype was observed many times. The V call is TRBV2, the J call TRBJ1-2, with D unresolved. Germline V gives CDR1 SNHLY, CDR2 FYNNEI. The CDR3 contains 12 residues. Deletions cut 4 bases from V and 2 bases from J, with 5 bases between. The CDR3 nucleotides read TGTGCCAGCAGTGGAGAAAACTATGGCTACACCTTC. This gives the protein CASSGENYGYTF.

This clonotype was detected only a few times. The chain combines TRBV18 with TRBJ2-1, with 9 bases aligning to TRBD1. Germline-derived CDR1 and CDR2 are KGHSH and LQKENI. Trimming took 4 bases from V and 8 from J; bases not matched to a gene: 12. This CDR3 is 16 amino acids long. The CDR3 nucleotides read TGTGCCAGCTCACGTAGTTCCGGGACAGGGTACCATGAGCAGTTCTTC. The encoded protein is CASSRSSGTGYHEQFF.

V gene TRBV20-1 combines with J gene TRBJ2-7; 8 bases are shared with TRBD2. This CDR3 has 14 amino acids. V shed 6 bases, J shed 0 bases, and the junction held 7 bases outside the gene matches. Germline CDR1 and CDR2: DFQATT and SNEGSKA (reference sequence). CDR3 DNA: TGCAGTGCAGATCTAGCGGGTCTCTCCTACGAGCAGTACTTC. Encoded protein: CSADLAGLSYEQYF.

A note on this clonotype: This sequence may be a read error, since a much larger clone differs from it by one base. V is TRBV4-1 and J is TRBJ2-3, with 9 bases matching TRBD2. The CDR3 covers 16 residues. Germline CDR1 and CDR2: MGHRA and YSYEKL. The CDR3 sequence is CASSQESSGGTDTQYF. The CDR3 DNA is TGTGCCAGCAGCCAAGAGTCTAGCGGGGGCACAGATACGCAGTATTTT.

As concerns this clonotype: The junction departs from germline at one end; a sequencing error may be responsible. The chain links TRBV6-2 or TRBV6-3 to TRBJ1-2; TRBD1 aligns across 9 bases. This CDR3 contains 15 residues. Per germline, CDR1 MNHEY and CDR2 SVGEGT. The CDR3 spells CTSRVGTGSHYGYTF. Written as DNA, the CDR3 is TGCACCAGCAGAGTCGGGACAGGGTCTCACTATGGCTACACCTTC.

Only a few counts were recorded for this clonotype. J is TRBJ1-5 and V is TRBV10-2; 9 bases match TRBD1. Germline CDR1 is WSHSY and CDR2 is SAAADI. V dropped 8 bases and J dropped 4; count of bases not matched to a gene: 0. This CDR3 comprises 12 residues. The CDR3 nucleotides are TGCGCCAGCGGGACAGGGAATCAGCCCCAGCATTTT. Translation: CASGTGNQPQHF.

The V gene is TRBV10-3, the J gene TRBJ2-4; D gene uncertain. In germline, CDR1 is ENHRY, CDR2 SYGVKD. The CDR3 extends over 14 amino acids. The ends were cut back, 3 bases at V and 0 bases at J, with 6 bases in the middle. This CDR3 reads CAISDGLAKNIQYF. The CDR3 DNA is TGTGCCATCAGTGATGGGTTAGCCAAAAACATTCAGTACTTC.

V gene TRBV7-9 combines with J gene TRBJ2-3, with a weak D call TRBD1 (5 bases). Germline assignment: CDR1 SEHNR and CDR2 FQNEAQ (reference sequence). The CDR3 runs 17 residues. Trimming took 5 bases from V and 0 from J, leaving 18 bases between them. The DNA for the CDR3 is TGTGCCAGCAGCCCTACGACGAACAGGTTTAGCACAGATACGCAGTATTTT. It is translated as CASSPTTNRFSTDTQYF.

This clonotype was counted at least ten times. The CDR3 loop is CASSLWGVGRSNQPQHF. Written as DNA, the CDR3 is TGTGCCAGCAGTTTATGGGGGGTAGGCCGTAGCAATCAGCCCCAGCATTTT. The V and J genes are TRBV28 and TRBJ1-5; D possibly corresponds to TRBD1 (5 bases). The CDR3 totals 17 residues. Trimming pared 0 bases from V and 0 bases from J, leaving 12 bases between. Germline-derived CDR1 and CDR2 are MDHEN and SYDVKM.

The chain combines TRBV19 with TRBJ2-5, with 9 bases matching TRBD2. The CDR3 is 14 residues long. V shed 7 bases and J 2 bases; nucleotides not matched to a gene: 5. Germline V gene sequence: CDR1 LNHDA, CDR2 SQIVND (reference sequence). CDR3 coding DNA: TGTGCCAGTAAGACTAGCGGTGGACAAGAGACCCAGTACTTC. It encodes CASKTSGGQETQYF.

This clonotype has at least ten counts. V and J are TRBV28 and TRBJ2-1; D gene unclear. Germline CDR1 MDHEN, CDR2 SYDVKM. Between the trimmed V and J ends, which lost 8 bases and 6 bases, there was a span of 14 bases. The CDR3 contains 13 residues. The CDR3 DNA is TGTGCCAGCCTGGCATTCGCTCGCAATGAGCAGTTCTTC. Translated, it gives CASLAFARNEQFF.

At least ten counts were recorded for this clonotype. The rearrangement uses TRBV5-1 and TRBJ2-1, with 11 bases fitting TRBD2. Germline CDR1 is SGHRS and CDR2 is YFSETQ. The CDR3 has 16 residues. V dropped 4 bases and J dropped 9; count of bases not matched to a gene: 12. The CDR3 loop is CASSAFSGGATGEQFF. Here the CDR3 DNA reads TGCGCCAGCAGCGCCTTTAGCGGGGGGGCCACGGGTGAGCAGTTCTTC.

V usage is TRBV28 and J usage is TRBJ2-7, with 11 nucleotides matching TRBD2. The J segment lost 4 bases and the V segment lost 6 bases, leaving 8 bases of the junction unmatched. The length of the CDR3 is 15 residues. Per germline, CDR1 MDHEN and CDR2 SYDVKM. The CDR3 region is CASRPTSGKIYEQYF. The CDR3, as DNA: TGTGCCAGCAGACCGACTAGCGGGAAAATATACGAGCAGTACTTC.

CDR3 bases: TGTGCCACCAGCAGAGAGTTCAGGGGCCACGAGCAGTACTTC. It translates to CATSREFRGHEQYF. The genes are TRBV15 and TRBJ2-7; D perhaps matches TRBD1 (6 bases). The CDR3 spans 14 residues. Germline lookup yields CDR1 LNHNV and CDR2 YYDKDF (reference sequence). V dropped 0 bases and J dropped 5 bases, with 11 bases sitting between them.

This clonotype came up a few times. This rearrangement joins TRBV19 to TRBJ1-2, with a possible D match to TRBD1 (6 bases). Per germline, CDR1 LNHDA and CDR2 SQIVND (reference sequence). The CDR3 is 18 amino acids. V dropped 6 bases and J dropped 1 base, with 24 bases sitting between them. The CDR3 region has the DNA TGTGCCAGTAGAGAGGTCCAGTTCGGACAGATCAATAACTATGGCTACACCTTC. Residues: CASREVQFGQINNYGYTF.

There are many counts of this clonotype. The CDR3 region has the DNA TGTGCCAGCTCACGCGGGACAGGGCGCACAGATACGCAGTATTTT. Translated, it gives CASSRGTGRTDTQYF. This chain uses TRBV18 with TRBJ2-3, with TRBD1 identical over 9 bases. This CDR3 is 15 amino acids long. V shed 4 bases, J shed 1 base, and the junction held 3 bases outside the gene matches. Looked up from germline, CDR1 is KGHSH and CDR2 is LQKENI.